Each of the 12 T cell receptor beta chains below was sequenced from the same sample in a study of siplizumab effects on memory and regulatory T cells. Only in-frame clones appear in the TCRdb table, and some are missing; sequencing was by immunoSEQ multiplex PCR. The table shows tens of thousands of clones, with more than 85% occurring only once. Sequencing was carried out using CD8+ T cells sorted from blood. These receptors were obtained from a human donor in good health.

This clone was counted a single time. The rearrangement joins TRBV4-1 to TRBJ2-7, with 9 bases fitting TRBD1. Germline loops: CDR1 MGHRA, CDR2 YSYEKL. This CDR3 has 15 amino acids. The junction had 6 bases not matched to a gene; V was cut back by 0 bases and J by 6 bases. CDR3 DNA: TGCGCCAGCAGCCAAGACGGGACAGGGTCTAGCGAGCAGTACTTC. Amino acid sequence: CASSQDGTGSSEQYF.

The chain's CDR3 is CASSTLAGDLNEQFF. The CDR3 DNA reads as TGTGCCAGTAGCACACTAGCGGGAGACCTCAATGAGCAGTTCTTC. This chain connects TRBV19 to TRBJ2-1, with 11 bases lining up with TRBD2. Germline V CDR1 and CDR2: LNHDA, SQIVND (reference sequence). The CDR3 has 15 amino acids. J was trimmed by 6 bases and V by 6 bases; bases with no gene match: 7.

CDR3 nucleotide sequence: TGTGCCAGCAGCGTAGGGAATGAAAAACTGTTTTTT. Residues: CASSVGNEKLFF. The gene calls are TRBV14 and TRBJ1-4; D is ambiguous. Trimming took 5 bases from V and 5 from J, leaving 6 bases between them. This CDR3 region has 12 residues. CDR1 and CDR2 from the germline V gene are SGHDN and FVKESK.

This clone has more than one count but fewer than ten. This chain joins TRBV19 and TRBJ1-1; D perhaps matches TRBD1 (5 bases). Trimming took 7 bases from V and 7 from J, leaving 10 bases between them. CDR3 length: 11 residues. Germline V lookup: CDR1 LNHDA, CDR2 SQIVND (reference sequence). Written as DNA, the CDR3 is TGTGCCAGTAAAGGGGCAGATGAAGCTTTCTTT. Its protein is CASKGADEAFF.

The rearrangement links TRBV7-9 to TRBJ1-2; D is unresolved. Trimming cost V 1 base and J 3 bases, with 9 bases left between them. The CDR3 runs 14 residues. Germline V lookup: CDR1 SEHNR, CDR2 FQNEAQ (reference sequence). CDR3 region: CASSLGSGDYGYTF. DNA of the CDR3: TGTGCCAGCAGCTTAGGATCCGGTGACTATGGCTACACCTTC. The full variable domain, completed using reference TRBV7-9 and TRBJ1-2, is DTGVSQNPRHKITKRGQNVTFRCDPISEHNRLYWYRQTLGQGPEFLTYFQNEAQLEKSRLLSDRFSAERPKGSFSTLEIQRTEQGDSAMYLCASSLGSGDYGYTFGSGTRLTVV.

The chain recombines TRBV13 with TRBJ1-2; no clear D gene. V lost 0 bases and J lost 2, with 19 bases in between. The length of the CDR3 is 18 residues. Per the germline V gene, CDR1 is PRHDT and CDR2 is FYEKMQ (reference sequence). Here the CDR3 reads CASSLGRYSRTSNYGYTF. CDR3 bases: TGTGCCAGCAGCTTAGGCCGGTATAGTAGGACCTCGAACTATGGCTACACCTTC. Supplemented by reference TRBV13 and TRBJ1-2, the full variable domain reads AAGVIQSPRHLIKEKRETATLKCYPIPRHDTVYWYQQGPGQDPQFLISFYEKMQSDKGSIPDRFSAQQFSDYHSELNMSSLELGDSALYFCASSLGRYSRTSNYGYTFGSGTRLTVV.

The chain has TRBV11-2 and TRBJ2-2; D is perhaps TRBD1 (5 bases). Germline CDR1 SGHAT, CDR2 FQNNGV. The CDR3 length is 15 residues. V was clipped by 1 base and J by 4 bases, with 10 bases between them. CDR3 loop: CASSLARVGTGELFF. The CDR3 DNA reads as TGTGCCAGCAGCTTAGCCAGGGTAGGCACCGGGGAGCTGTTTTTT.

This chain links TRBV30 with TRBJ1-1; D is possibly TRBD1 (5 bases). This CDR3 has 14 residues. Germline V gene lookup returns CDR1 GTSNPN and CDR2 SVGIG (reference sequence). Trimming pared 0 bases from V and 7 bases from J, leaving 15 bases between. The CDR3 nucleotides read TGTGCCTGGAGTGTCGGTAGAGGGGCCATTGAAGCTTTCTTT. It yields the protein CAWSVGRGAIEAFF.

V is TRBV25-1 and J is TRBJ1-1, with D perhaps TRBD1 (5 bases). Trimming removed 6 bases at V and 0 bases at J, with 8 bases between. Looked up from germline, CDR1 is MGHDK and CDR2 is SYGVNS. This CDR3 has 13 residues. CDR3 nucleotide sequence: TGTGCCAGCAGGGGGGTTCTGAACACTGAAGCTTTCTTT. Translated: CASRGVLNTEAFF.

J is TRBJ1-2 and V is TRBV10-3, with D perhaps matching TRBD1 (5 bases). CDR3 length equals 11 residues. Germline V gene data show CDR1 as ENHRY and CDR2 as SYGVKD. V was trimmed by 7 bases and J by 7 bases, leaving 10 bases between them. CDR3 nucleotides: TGTGCCATCATGCAGGGCCCTGGCTACACCTTC. This sequence encodes CAIMQGPGYTF.

V gene TRBV18 combines with J gene TRBJ2-3, with 7 nucleotides matching TRBD1. CDR1 and CDR2 from the germline V gene are KGHSH and LQKENI. The CDR3 covers 13 residues. V was pared by 8 bases and J by 0 bases, with 2 bases of the junction left unmatched. Written as DNA, the CDR3 is TGTGCCAGCCGGGACAGCAGCACAGATACGCAGTATTTT. It translates to CASRDSSTDTQYF.

The V gene is TRBV6-1, the J gene TRBJ2-3; TRBD2 agrees at 8 bases. Germline V gene lookup returns CDR1 MNHNS and CDR2 SASEGT. The CDR3 is 17 amino acids. The V gene end was trimmed by 4 bases and the J gene end by 0 bases; junction bases not matched to a gene: 9. CDR3 DNA sequence: TGTGCCAGCAGTGTTCTACCGGGACTAGTTAGCACAGATACGCAGTATTTT. Translated, it gives CASSVLPGLVSTDTQYF.